The clone carrying this T cell receptor (beta chain) was observed a single time. Its antigen is not known. This clone may be a read error of a much larger clone one base away. The template was RNA from unsorted bulk tissue. Per germline, CDR1 SQVTM and CDR2 ANQGSEA. V shed 3 bases and J 5 bases; nucleotides not matched to a gene: 2. This CDR3 has 12 amino acids. This specimen belongs to a study of tumor and adjacent non-tumor tissue in lung cancer. The overall study: Samples averaged about 3.8 million productive TCRbeta reads each. Study-level findings and limits: Tumor TCR diversity, when higher, was linked to shorter survival.

TCRbeta libraries were built with three rounds of nested PCR, modified from ARM-PCR. One entry per CDR3 protein, called by TCRdb with MiXCR from the multiplex PCR reads. The sample shows 200,000 to 250,000 distinct CDR3 sequences, approximately 74% of them seen only once. The rearrangement links TRBV29-1 to TRBJ2-5; TRBD1 agrees at 8 bases. The sequenced sample consisted of lung tumor tissue. This receptor was identified in a man in his fifties or sixties with non-small cell lung cancer. The CDR3 nucleotides are TGCAGCGTTGATGACAGGGGTGAGACCCAGTACTTC. Translated, it gives CSVDDRGETQYF.